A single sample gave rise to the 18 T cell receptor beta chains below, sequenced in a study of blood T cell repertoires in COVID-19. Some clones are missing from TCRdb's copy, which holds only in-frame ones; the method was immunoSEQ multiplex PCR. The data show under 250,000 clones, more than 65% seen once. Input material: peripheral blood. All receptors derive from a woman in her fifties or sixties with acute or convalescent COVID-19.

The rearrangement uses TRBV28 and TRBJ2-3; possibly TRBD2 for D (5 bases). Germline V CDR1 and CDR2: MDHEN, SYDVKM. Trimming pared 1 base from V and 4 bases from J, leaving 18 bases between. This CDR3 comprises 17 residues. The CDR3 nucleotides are TGTGCCAGCAGTTTATCGTGGGGAAGGGAGAGGGCAGATACGCAGTATTTT. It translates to CASSLSWGRERADTQYF.

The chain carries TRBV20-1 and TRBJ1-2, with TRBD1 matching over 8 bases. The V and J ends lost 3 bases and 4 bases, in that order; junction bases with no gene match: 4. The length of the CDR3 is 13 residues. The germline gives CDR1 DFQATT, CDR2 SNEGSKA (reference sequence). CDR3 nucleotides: TGCAGTGCTAGTGACAGGGGCGGCTATGGCTACACCTTC. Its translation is CSASDRGGYGYTF.

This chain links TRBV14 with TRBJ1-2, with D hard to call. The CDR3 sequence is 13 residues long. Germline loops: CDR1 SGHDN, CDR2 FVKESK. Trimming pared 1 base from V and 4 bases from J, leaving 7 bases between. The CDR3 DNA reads TGTGCCAGCAGCCAAGTCCTCCTCTATGGCTACACCTTC. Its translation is CASSQVLLYGYTF.

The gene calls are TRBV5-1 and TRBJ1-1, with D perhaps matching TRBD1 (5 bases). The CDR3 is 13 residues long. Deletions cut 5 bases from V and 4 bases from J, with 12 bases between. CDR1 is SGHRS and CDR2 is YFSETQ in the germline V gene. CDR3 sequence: CASSFRRGTEAFF. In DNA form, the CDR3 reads TGCGCCAGCAGTTTTCGTAGGGGCACTGAAGCTTTCTTT.

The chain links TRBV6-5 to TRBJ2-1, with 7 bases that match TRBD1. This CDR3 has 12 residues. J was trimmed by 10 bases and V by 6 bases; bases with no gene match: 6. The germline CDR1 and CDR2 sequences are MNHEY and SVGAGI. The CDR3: CASRETGKEQFF. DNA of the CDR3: TGTGCCAGCAGGGAGACAGGGAAGGAGCAGTTCTTC.

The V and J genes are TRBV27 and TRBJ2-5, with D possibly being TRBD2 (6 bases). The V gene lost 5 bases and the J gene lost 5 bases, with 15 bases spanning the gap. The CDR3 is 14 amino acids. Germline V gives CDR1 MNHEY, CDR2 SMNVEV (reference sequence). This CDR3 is CASSPTPAGETQYF. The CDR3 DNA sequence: TGTGCCAGCAGTCCTACCCCGGCGGGGGAGACCCAGTACTTC.

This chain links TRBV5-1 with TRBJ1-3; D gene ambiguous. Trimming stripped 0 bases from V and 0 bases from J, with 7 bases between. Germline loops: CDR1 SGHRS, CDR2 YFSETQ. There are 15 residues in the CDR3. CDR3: CASSLGEYSGNTIYF. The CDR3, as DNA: TGCGCCAGCAGCTTGGGAGAGTACTCTGGAAACACCATATATTTT.

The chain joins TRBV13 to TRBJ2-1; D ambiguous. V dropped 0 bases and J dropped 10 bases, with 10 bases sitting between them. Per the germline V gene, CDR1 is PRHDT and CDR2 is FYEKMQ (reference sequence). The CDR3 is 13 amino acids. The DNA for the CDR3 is TGTGCCAGCAGCTTAGGCCTGCGCGGCGAGCAGTTCTTC. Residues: CASSLGLRGEQFF.

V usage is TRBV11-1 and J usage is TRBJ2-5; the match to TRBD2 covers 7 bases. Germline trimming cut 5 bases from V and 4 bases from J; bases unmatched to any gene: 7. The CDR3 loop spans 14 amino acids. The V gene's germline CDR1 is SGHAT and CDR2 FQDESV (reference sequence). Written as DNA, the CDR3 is TGTGCCAGCAGCCAGCGTGGGGGGGTAGAGACCCAGTACTTC. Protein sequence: CASSQRGGVETQYF.

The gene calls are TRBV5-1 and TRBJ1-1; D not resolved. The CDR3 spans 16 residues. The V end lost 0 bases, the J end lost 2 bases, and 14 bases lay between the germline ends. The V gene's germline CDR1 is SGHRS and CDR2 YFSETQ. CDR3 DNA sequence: TGCGCCAGCAGCTTGGTTGAGAGGATTCTAAACACTGAAGCTTTCTTT. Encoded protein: CASSLVERILNTEAFF.

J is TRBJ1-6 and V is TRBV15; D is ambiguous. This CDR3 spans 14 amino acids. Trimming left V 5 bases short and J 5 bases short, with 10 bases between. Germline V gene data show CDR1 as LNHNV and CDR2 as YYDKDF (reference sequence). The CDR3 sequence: CATSARPDNSPLHF. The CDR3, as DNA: TGTGCCACCAGCGCCAGGCCCGATAATTCACCCCTCCACTTT.

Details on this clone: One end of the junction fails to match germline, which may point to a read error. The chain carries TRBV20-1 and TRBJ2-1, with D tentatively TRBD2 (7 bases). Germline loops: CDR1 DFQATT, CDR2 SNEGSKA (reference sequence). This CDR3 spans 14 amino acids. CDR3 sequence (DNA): TGCAGTACTAGTGGCGGGGGCGTGGCCAATGAGCAGTTCTTC. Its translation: CSTSGGGVANEQFF.

This CDR3 reads CASSRGSKSQETQYF. CDR3 DNA: TGTGCCAGCAGTCGGGGGTCCAAGTCCCAAGAGACCCAGTACTTC. The rearrangement links TRBV28 to TRBJ2-5, with TRBD2 as a possible D gene (6 bases). V was clipped by 5 bases and J by 1 base, with 14 bases between them. Germline V gene lookup returns CDR1 MDHEN and CDR2 SYDVKM. The CDR3 loop spans 15 amino acids. The variable domain in full, completed from reference TRBV28 and TRBJ2-5, reads DVKVTQSSRYLVKRTGEKVFLECVQDMDHENMFWYRQDPGLGLRLIYFSYDVKMKEKGDIPEGYSVSREKKERFSLILESASTNQTSMYLCASSRGSKSQETQYFGPGTRLLVL.

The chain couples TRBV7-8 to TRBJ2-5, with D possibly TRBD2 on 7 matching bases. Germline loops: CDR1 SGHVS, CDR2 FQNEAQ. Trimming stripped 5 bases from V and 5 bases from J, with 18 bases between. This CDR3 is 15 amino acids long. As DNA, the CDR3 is TGTGCCAGCAGCACAGGCCGGGGGGCAGTGGAGACCCAGTACTTC. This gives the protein CASSTGRGAVETQYF.

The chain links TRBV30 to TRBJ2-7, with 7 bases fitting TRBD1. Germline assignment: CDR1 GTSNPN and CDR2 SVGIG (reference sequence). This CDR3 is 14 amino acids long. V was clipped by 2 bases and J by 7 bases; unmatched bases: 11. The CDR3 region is CAWSSNRGTGEQYF. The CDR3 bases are TGTGCCTGGAGTAGTAACAGGGGAACGGGGGAGCAGTACTTC.

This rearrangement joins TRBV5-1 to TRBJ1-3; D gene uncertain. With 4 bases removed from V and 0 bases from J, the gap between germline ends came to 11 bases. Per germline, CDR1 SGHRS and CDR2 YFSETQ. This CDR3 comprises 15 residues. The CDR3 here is CASSTSGNSGNTIYF. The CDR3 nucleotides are TGCGCCAGCAGCACGTCGGGGAACTCTGGAAACACCATATATTTT.

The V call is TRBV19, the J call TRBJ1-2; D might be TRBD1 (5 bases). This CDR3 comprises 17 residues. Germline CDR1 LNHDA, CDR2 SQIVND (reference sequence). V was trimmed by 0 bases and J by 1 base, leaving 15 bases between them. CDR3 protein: CASSIDLRTTRNYGYTF. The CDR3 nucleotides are TGTGCCAGTAGTATAGATCTGAGGACAACGCGTAACTATGGCTACACCTTC.

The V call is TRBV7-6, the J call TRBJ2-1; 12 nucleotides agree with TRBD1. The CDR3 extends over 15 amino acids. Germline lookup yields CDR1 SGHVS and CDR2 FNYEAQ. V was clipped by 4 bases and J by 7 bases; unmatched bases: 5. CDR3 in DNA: TGTGCCAGCAGCTACGGGACAGGGGGCATGAATGAGCAGTTCTTC. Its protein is CASSYGTGGMNEQFF. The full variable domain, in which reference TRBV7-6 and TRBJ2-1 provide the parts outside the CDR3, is GAGVSQSPRYKVTKRGQDVALRCDPISGHVSLYWYRQALGQGPEFLTYFNYEAQQDKSGLPNDRFSAERPEGSISTLTIQRTEQRDSAMYRCASSYGTGGMNEQFFGPGTRLTVL.